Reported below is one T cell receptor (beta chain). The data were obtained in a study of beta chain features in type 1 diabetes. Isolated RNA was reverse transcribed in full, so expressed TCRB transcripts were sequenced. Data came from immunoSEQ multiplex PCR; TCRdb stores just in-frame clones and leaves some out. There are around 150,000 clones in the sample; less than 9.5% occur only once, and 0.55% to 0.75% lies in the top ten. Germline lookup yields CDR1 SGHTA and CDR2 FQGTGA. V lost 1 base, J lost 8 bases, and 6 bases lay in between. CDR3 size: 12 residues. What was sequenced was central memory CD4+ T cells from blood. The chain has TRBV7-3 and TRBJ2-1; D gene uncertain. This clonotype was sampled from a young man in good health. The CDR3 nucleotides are TGTGCCAGCAGCTTAATTGGAGATGAGCAGTTCTTC. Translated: CASSLIGDEQFF.